This TCR beta chain is from a study of T cells in Graves' hyperthyroidism and ophthalmopathy. This clonotype was recorded many times. The antigen is unknown. J lost 2 bases, V lost 4 bases, and 6 bases had no gene match. The germline gives CDR1 SGHRS, CDR2 YFSETQ. The CDR3 covers 14 residues. The TCR beta CDR3 regions underwent amplification using RNA transcripts as the source. Using the HTBI primer set, a first-round RT-PCR was run on the TCR CDR3. In TCRdb, the multiplex PCR reads were re-called with MiXCR into one record per CDR3 protein. The sample lists 330,000 or so distinct CDR3 sequences; 15% to 20% were seen once. Among ophthalmopathy patients, the Clinical Activity Score reached at least 3, the NOSPECS grade reached at least 4, and duration remained under 3 months. The study, taken as a whole, reports: A 13 V-J model separated ophthalmopathy from stable hyperthyroidism. Blood also carried most thyroid clonotypes expanded above 0.001. Ophthalmopathy onset followed model prediction by a median around 6.9 months.

This sequence was found in a woman in her 40s with Graves' ophthalmopathy. The rearrangement joins TRBV5-1 to TRBJ2-7, with TRBD1 matching 7 bases. The source material was blood. CDR3 sequence: CASSATGTAYEQYF. The CDR3 DNA is TGCGCCAGCAGCGCAACCGGGACAGCCTACGAGCAGTACTTC.